This T cell receptor beta chain originates from a study of tumor-infiltrating lymphocytes in oesophageal squamous cell carcinoma. TCRdb processed the PCR reads anew with MiXCR; each CDR3 protein has one entry. The sample has under 15,000 distinct CDR3 sequences, roughly 50% seen once; the top ten hold approximately 35%. The sample holds many counts of this clonotype. The CDR3 contains 16 residues. V dropped 2 bases and J dropped 6 bases, with 19 bases sitting between them. The germline CDR1 and CDR2 sequences are MNHEY and SMNVEV (reference sequence). This TCR was recovered from a male donor with esophageal squamous cell carcinoma. Sample: esophageal tumor tissue. The chain joins TRBV27 to TRBJ1-1; TRBD1 might be the D (5 bases). CDR3 DNA: TGTGCCAGCAGTTTAGGTCCCCGGGGCAGGGCCTCTGAAGCTTTCTTT. Its protein is CASSLGPRGRASEAFF.